A single sample gave rise to the 14 T cell receptor beta chains below, sequenced in a study of T-cell reconstitution after alpha-beta-depleted transplantation in children. Preparation of the TCRbeta library used unique molecular identifiers. MiXCR was run by TCRdb on the PCR reads, yielding one entry per CDR3 protein. This table holds approximately 340,000 distinct CDR3 sequences, 10% found once. Sample: PBMCs from the stem cell graft donor, taken from the stem cell graft. The receptor source for this set is a human donor who donated a stem cell graft to a child with acute lymphoblastic leukemia.

A few counts support this clonotype. The CDR3 sequence is CSASDRDPGGYEQYF. CDR3 in DNA: TGCAGTGCTAGCGACAGGGACCCGGGAGGCTACGAGCAGTACTTC. This chain links TRBV20-1 with TRBJ2-7; tentatively, D is TRBD1 or TRBD2 (7 bases each). Between the trimmed V and J ends, which lost 3 bases and 3 bases, there was a span of 18 bases. The CDR3 is 15 amino acids. Germline V gene lookup returns CDR1 DFQATT and CDR2 SNEGSKA (reference sequence).

The V and J genes are TRBV20-1 and TRBJ2-3; a weak D match, TRBD2 (6 bases). Germline V gene lookup returns CDR1 DFQATT and CDR2 SNEGSKA (reference sequence). V shed 6 bases and J shed 2 bases, with 12 bases lying between them. The CDR3 runs 13 residues. The CDR3 is CSAGGLNTDTQYF. The CDR3 coding sequence is TGCAGTGCCGGGGGACTGAACACAGATACGCAGTATTTT.

This clonotype was observed a handful of times. This chain uses TRBV6-2 or TRBV6-3 with TRBJ2-1; TRBD2 matches 16 bases. CDR3 length: 19 amino acids. Germline assignment: CDR1 MNHEY and CDR2 SVGEGT. J gave up 3 bases and V 6 bases, and 11 bases lay outside the gene matches. The CDR3 is CASREHAGLAGGHYNEQFF. The CDR3 nucleotides read TGTGCCAGCAGGGAACACGCGGGACTAGCGGGAGGGCACTACAATGAGCAGTTCTTC.

In its sample, this clonotype was seen a few times. J is TRBJ2-7 and V is TRBV29-1; the match to TRBD2 covers 8 bases. V gave up 2 bases and J gave up 1 base; unmatched junction bases: 1. This CDR3 is built from 13 residues. CDR1 is SQVTM, CDR2 ANQGSEA, per germline. CDR3 nucleotide sequence: TGCAGCGTTGAAATAGCGGGATCCTACGAGCAGTACTTC. As protein: CSVEIAGSYEQYF.

The rearrangement links TRBV14 to TRBJ2-1; D is uncertain. Trimming took off 3 bases at V and 4 bases at J, with 10 bases between the two ends. This CDR3 is 14 amino acids long. Germline V gene data show CDR1 as SGHDN and CDR2 as FVKESK. This chain's CDR3 is CASSQWAAYNEQFF. The DNA for the CDR3 is TGTGCCAGCAGCCAGTGGGCCGCATACAATGAGCAGTTCTTC. Combining the CDR3 with reference TRBV14 and TRBJ2-1 gives the whole variable domain EAGVTQFPSHSVIEKGQTVTLRCDPISGHDNLYWYRRVMGKEIKFLLHFVKESKQDESGMPNNRFLAERTGGTYSTLKVQPAELEDSGVYFCASSQWAAYNEQFFGPGTRLTVL.

In regard to this clonotype: This could be a read error, since a much larger clone is one nucleotide away. The J gene is TRBJ2-4, the V gene TRBV12-3 or TRBV12-4, with unresolved D. The CDR3 runs to 14 residues. The DNA for the CDR3 is TGTGCCAGCAGTTTTCGGGTGGCCAAATACATTCAGTACTTC. Protein: CASSFRVAKYIQYF.

This clonotype was seen many times. This sequence joins TRBV4-3 and TRBJ1-1; D ambiguous. Trimming cost V 0 bases and J 5 bases, with 7 bases left between them. Germline loops: CDR1 LGHNA, CDR2 YSLEER. The CDR3 runs to 13 residues. CDR3 bases: TGCGCCAGCAGCCAAGACCCGGAGACTGAAGCTTTCTTT. Protein: CASSQDPETEAFF.

This clonotype has just a few counts. This chain links TRBV12-3 or TRBV12-4 with TRBJ2-7; a possible D gene is TRBD1 (5 bases). The CDR3 covers 11 residues. V lost 5 bases and J lost 6, with 8 bases in between. The DNA for the CDR3 is TGTGCCAGCAGTGCTCAGGGCGAGCAGTACTTC. Translation: CASSAQGEQYF.

There are many counts of this clonotype. The chain couples TRBV5-5 to TRBJ1-1; D possibly corresponds to TRBD1 (5 bases). V lost 6 bases and J 4 bases, leaving 10 bases between the germline ends. Germline V gene lookup returns CDR1 SGHKS and CDR2 YYEKEE (reference sequence). CDR3 length: 12 residues. CDR3 loop: CASNPGGTEAFF. The DNA of the CDR3 is TGTGCCAGCAACCCCGGGGGCACTGAAGCTTTCTTT.

V and J are TRBV7-8 and TRBJ2-2; no clear D. This CDR3 has 12 amino acids. Germline lookup yields CDR1 SGHVS and CDR2 FQNEAQ. V lost 5 bases and J lost 3, with 4 bases in between. The CDR3 spells CASSTDTGELFF. As DNA, the CDR3 is TGTGCCAGCAGCACCGACACCGGGGAGCTGTTTTTT.

V is TRBV7-9 and J is TRBJ2-3, with a weak D call TRBD2 (6 bases). The CDR3 sequence is 15 residues long. With 4 bases removed from V and 3 bases from J, the gap between germline ends came to 14 bases. Germline V CDR1 and CDR2: SEHNR, FQNEAQ (reference sequence). CDR3 in DNA: TGTGCCAGCAGCTCTACCGGGACTCTTACAGATACGCAGTATTTT. This translates into CASSSTGTLTDTQYF.

This clonotype was recorded a few times. J is TRBJ1-5 and V is TRBV28, with unresolved D. This CDR3 region has 15 residues. Trimming stripped 6 bases from V and 0 bases from J, with 12 bases between. Germline CDR1 and CDR2: MDHEN and SYDVKM. The CDR3 here is CASSGSSYSNQPQHF. In DNA form, the CDR3 reads TGTGCCAGCAGCGGCAGTTCCTATAGCAATCAGCCCCAGCATTTT. Drawing the rest from reference TRBV28 and TRBJ1-5, the complete variable domain is DVKVTQSSRYLVKRTGEKVFLECVQDMDHENMFWYRQDPGLGLRLIYFSYDVKMKEKGDIPEGYSVSREKKERFSLILESASTNQTSMYLCASSGSSYSNQPQHFGDGTRLSIL.

This clonotype came up many times. The V and J genes are TRBV20-1 and TRBJ2-2, with D tentatively TRBD2 (6 bases). The CDR3 runs to 13 residues. Germline CDR1 is DFQATT and CDR2 is SNEGSKA (reference sequence). V was cut by 3 bases and J by 6 bases, with 11 bases left in between. The CDR3 DNA follows: TGCAGTGCTAGCGGGAGCCTACCCGGGGAGCTGTTTTTT. This sequence encodes CSASGSLPGELFF.

This clonotype has a handful of counts. The chain joins TRBV12-3 or TRBV12-4 to TRBJ2-1, with D unclear. With 3 bases removed from V and 8 bases from J, the gap between germline ends came to 8 bases. The CDR3 sequence is 12 residues long. The CDR3 nucleotides read TGTGCCAGCAGTTTTGCGGAGTATGAGCAGTTCTTC. Protein: CASSFAEYEQFF.